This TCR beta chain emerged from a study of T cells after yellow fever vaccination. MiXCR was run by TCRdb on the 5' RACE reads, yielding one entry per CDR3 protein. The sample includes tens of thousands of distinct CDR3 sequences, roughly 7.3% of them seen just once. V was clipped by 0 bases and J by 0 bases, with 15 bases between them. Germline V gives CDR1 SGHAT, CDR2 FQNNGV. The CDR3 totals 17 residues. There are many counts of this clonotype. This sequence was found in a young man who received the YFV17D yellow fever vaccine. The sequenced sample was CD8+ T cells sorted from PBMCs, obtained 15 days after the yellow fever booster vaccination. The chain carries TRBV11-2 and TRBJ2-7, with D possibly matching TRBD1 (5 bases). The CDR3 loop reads CASSLDFPTVRSYEQYF. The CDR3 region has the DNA TGTGCCAGCAGCTTAGATTTTCCGACAGTCCGCTCCTACGAGCAGTACTTC.